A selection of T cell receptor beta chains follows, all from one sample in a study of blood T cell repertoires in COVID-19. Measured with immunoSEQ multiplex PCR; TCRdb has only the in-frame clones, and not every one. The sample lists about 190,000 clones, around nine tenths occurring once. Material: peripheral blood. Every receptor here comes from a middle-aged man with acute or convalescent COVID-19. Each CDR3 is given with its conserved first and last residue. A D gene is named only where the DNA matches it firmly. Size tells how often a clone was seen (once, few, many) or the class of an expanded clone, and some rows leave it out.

CDR3 protein: CASSSRQGIGGELFF
CDR3 DNA: TGTGCCAGCAGCAGCCGACAGGGGATAGGCGGGGAGCTGTTTTTT
J gene: TRBJ2-2
D gene: TRBD1
V gene: TRBV7-9
clone size: once

CDR3 protein: CASSLDFPSGELFF
CDR3 DNA: TGCGCCAGCAGCTTGGACTTTCCTTCCGGGGAGCTGTTTTTT
J gene: TRBJ2-2
D gene: NA
V gene: TRBV5-1
clone size: few

CDR3 protein: CASSFTGNSRETQYF
CDR3 DNA: TGTGCCAGCAGTTTTACAGGAAACTCTAGGGAGACCCAGTACTTC
J gene: TRBJ2-5
D gene: NA
V gene: TRBV27
clone size: NA

CDR3 protein: CASSLFGGYGYTF
CDR3 DNA: TGTGCCAGCAGTTTATTCGGGGGCTATGGCTACACCTTC
J gene: TRBJ1-2
D gene: NA
V gene: TRBV28
clone size: NA

CDR3 protein: CASRTGTLYGYTF
CDR3 DNA: TGTGCCAGTAGAACAGGGACCCTCTATGGCTACACCTTC
J gene: TRBJ1-2
D gene: NA
V gene: TRBV19
clone size: NA

CDR3 protein: CASSSRGDFLQQPQHF
CDR3 DNA: TGTGCCAGCAGTTCCAGGGGGGACTTTCTTCAACAGCCCCAGCATTTT
J gene: TRBJ1-5
D gene: TRBD1
V gene: TRBV6-2/TRBV6-3
clone size: NA

CDR3 protein: CASSAGEGSPLHF
CDR3 DNA: TGTGCCAGCAGCGCCGGGGAAGGTTCACCCCTCCACTTT
J gene: TRBJ1-6
D gene: NA
V gene: TRBV7-2
clone size: NA

CDR3 protein: CASSLRTGNEQYF
CDR3 DNA: TGTGCCAGCAGCCTTCGGACAGGTAACGAGCAGTACTTC
J gene: TRBJ2-7
D gene: TRBD1
V gene: TRBV11-2
clone size: NA

CDR3 protein: CASVFDSSYEQYF
CDR3 DNA: TGTGCCAGCGTTTTCGACAGCTCCTACGAGCAGTACTTC
J gene: TRBJ2-7
D gene: NA
V gene: TRBV6-5
clone size: NA

CDR3 protein: CASSVGSAGGALNEQFF
CDR3 DNA: TGTGCCAGCAGCGTAGGGTCAGCCGGGGGGGCATTAAATGAGCAGTTCTTC
J gene: TRBJ2-1
D gene: TRBD2
V gene: TRBV9
clone size: NA

CDR3 protein: CASSLKGTSGTDTQYF
CDR3 DNA: TGTGCCAGCAGTCTCAAAGGGACTAGCGGCACAGATACGCAGTATTTT
J gene: TRBJ2-3
D gene: TRBD2
V gene: TRBV4-2
clone size: NA

CDR3 protein: CASSPGTGRYTGELFF
CDR3 DNA: TGTGCCAGCAGCCCAGGGACAGGGAGGTACACCGGGGAGCTGTTTTTT
J gene: TRBJ2-2
D gene: TRBD1
V gene: TRBV5-4
clone size: NA

CDR3 protein: CASTYQRGGPNEQFF
CDR3 DNA: TGTGCCAGCACCTATCAAAGGGGGGGGCCCAATGAGCAGTTCTTC
J gene: TRBJ2-1
D gene: NA
V gene: TRBV6-5
clone size: NA

CDR3 protein: CASSLRGGSDQPQHF
CDR3 DNA: TGTGCCAGCAGCTTAAGAGGGGGCTCGGATCAGCCCCAGCATTTT
J gene: TRBJ1-5
D gene: TRBD1
V gene: TRBV7-2
clone size: NA

CDR3 protein: CAWTPSVPSGNTIYF
CDR3 DNA: TGTGCCTGGACCCCCTCCGTTCCCTCTGGAAACACCATATATTTT
J gene: TRBJ1-3
D gene: NA
V gene: TRBV30
clone size: NA

CDR3 protein: CASSLGSGQGQPQHF
CDR3 DNA: TGTGCCAGCAGCTTAGGATCGGGACAGGGGCAGCCCCAGCATTTT
J gene: TRBJ1-5
D gene: TRBD1
V gene: TRBV11-2
clone size: NA

CDR3 protein: CATSRALAGNLREQFF
CDR3 DNA: TGTGCCACCAGCAGAGCGTTAGCGGGGAATCTAAGGGAGCAGTTCTTC
J gene: TRBJ2-1
D gene: TRBD2
V gene: TRBV15
clone size: NA

CDR3 protein: CASSQGSWQGNEKLFF
CDR3 DNA: TGCGCCAGCAGCCAAGGGAGCTGGCAGGGGAATGAAAAACTGTTTTTT
J gene: TRBJ1-4
D gene: NA
V gene: TRBV4-3
clone size: NA

CDR3 protein: CASSLKQGDTEAFF
CDR3 DNA: TGCGCCAGCAGCTTGAAACAGGGGGACACTGAAGCTTTCTTT
J gene: TRBJ1-1
D gene: TRBD1
V gene: TRBV5-1
clone size: few

CDR3 protein: CASSPRTGTGNEQFF
CDR3 DNA: TGTGCCAGCTCCCCCCGGACAGGGACGGGAAATGAGCAGTTCTTC
J gene: TRBJ2-1
D gene: TRBD1
V gene: TRBV18
clone size: NA

CDR3 protein: CATGLQGAYEQYF
CDR3 DNA: TGTGCCACAGGACTTCAGGGGGCCTACGAGCAGTACTTC
J gene: TRBJ2-7
D gene: TRBD1
V gene: TRBV7-9
clone size: NA

CDR3 protein: CASSELRGQLGSPLHF
CDR3 DNA: TGTGCCAGCAGCGAGCTCAGGGGGCAACTAGGTTCACCCCTCCACTTT
J gene: TRBJ1-6
D gene: TRBD1
V gene: TRBV2
clone size: NA

CDR3 protein: CASSLAIAGGKDTQYF
CDR3 DNA: TGTGCCAGCAGCTTGGCCATAGCGGGGGGGAAAGATACGCAGTATTTT
J gene: TRBJ2-3
D gene: TRBD2
V gene: TRBV13
clone size: once

CDR3 protein: CASSQRGGRETQYF
CDR3 DNA: TGTGCCAGCAGCCAAAGGGGGGGCCGGGAGACCCAGTACTTC
J gene: TRBJ2-5
D gene: NA
V gene: TRBV3-1/TRBV3-2
clone size: NA

CDR3 protein: CASSIQGAGGAFF
CDR3 DNA: TGTGCCAGTAGTATTCAGGGGGCCGGAGGAGCTTTCTTT
J gene: TRBJ1-1
D gene: TRBD1
V gene: TRBV19
clone size: NA

CDR3 protein: CASSLRQGWTEAFF
CDR3 DNA: TGTGCCAGCAGCTTGAGACAGGGGTGGACTGAAGCTTTCTTT
J gene: TRBJ1-1
D gene: TRBD1
V gene: TRBV6-2/TRBV6-3
clone size: NA

CDR3 protein: CASSQGVTSGTYEQYF
CDR3 DNA: TGCGCCAGCAGCCAAGGGGTGACTAGCGGCACCTACGAGCAGTACTTC
J gene: TRBJ2-7
D gene: TRBD2
V gene: TRBV4-1
clone size: NA

CDR3 protein: CASSQAGRKEKLFF
CDR3 DNA: TGTGCCAGCAGCCAAGCCGGGAGGAAGGAAAAACTGTTTTTT
J gene: TRBJ1-4
D gene: NA
V gene: TRBV14
clone size: NA

CDR3 protein: CASSARTGGGGAFF
CDR3 DNA: TGTGCCAGTAGTGCCCGGACAGGGGGCGGTGGGGCTTTCTTT
J gene: TRBJ1-1
D gene: TRBD1
V gene: TRBV19
clone size: NA

CDR3 protein: CASSPLMGVRDHGFF
CDR3 DNA: TGCGCCAGCAGCCCCTTGATGGGTGTCCGGGATCACGGTTTCTTC
J gene: TRBJ2-1
D gene: NA
V gene: TRBV5-1
clone size: NA

CDR3 protein: CASSTRRLTTDTQYF
CDR3 DNA: TGTGCCAGCAGCACGAGACGACTTACCACAGATACGCAGTATTTT
J gene: TRBJ2-3
D gene: NA
V gene: TRBV7-2
clone size: NA

CDR3 protein: CASSSEVRTGGHEQYF
CDR3 DNA: TGTGCCAGCAGCTCGGAGGTCCGGACAGGGGGCCACGAGCAGTACTTC
J gene: TRBJ2-7
D gene: TRBD1
V gene: TRBV5-4
clone size: few

CDR3 protein: CASRGTGTGKYEQYF
CDR3 DNA: TGTGCCAGCAGGGGGACCGGGACAGGGAAATACGAGCAGTACTTC
J gene: TRBJ2-7
D gene: TRBD1
V gene: TRBV28
clone size: once

CDR3 protein: CASSQGLAALRDTQYF
CDR3 DNA: TGTGCCAGCAGCCAAGGGCTAGCGGCTTTGCGAGATACGCAGTATTTT
J gene: TRBJ2-3
D gene: TRBD2
V gene: TRBV14
clone size: NA

CDR3 protein: CASSFTPDRSYEQYF
CDR3 DNA: TGTGCCAGCAGCTTCACTCCTGACAGATCCTACGAGCAGTACTTC
J gene: TRBJ2-7
D gene: NA
V gene: TRBV5-5
clone size: NA

CDR3 protein: CASSLSHLSRSSGNTIYF
CDR3 DNA: TGTGCCAGCAGCTTATCTCATCTATCGCGGAGCTCTGGAAACACCATATATTTT
J gene: TRBJ1-3
D gene: NA
V gene: TRBV7-8
clone size: once

CDR3 protein: CASSDSRGKDWGNQPQHF
CDR3 DNA: TGTGCCAGCAGTGACTCGAGGGGGAAAGACTGGGGCAATCAGCCCCAGCATTTT
J gene: TRBJ1-5
D gene: NA
V gene: TRBV6-4
clone size: NA

CDR3 protein: CASSTFDRVAQDTQYF
CDR3 DNA: TGTGCCAGCAGCACCTTCGACAGGGTCGCGCAGGATACGCAGTATTTT
J gene: TRBJ2-3
D gene: TRBD1
V gene: TRBV27
clone size: NA

CDR3 protein: CASSLTGDDYEQYF
CDR3 DNA: TGCGCCAGCAGCTTAACAGGGGACGACTACGAGCAGTACTTC
J gene: TRBJ2-7
D gene: TRBD1
V gene: TRBV5-1
clone size: NA

CDR3 protein: CASSYLGRGQGAYEQYF
CDR3 DNA: TGTGCCAGCAGTTACCTCGGACGGGGACAGGGGGCCTACGAGCAGTACTTC
J gene: TRBJ2-7
D gene: TRBD1
V gene: TRBV7-9
clone size: NA

CDR3 protein: CASSSGGAVDTQYF
CDR3 DNA: TGTGCCAGCAGCAGCGGGGGGGCCGTAGATACGCAGTATTTT
J gene: TRBJ2-3
D gene: TRBD2
V gene: TRBV6-6
clone size: NA

CDR3 protein: CASGSTQGSGEQYF
CDR3 DNA: TGTGCTAGTGGTTCAACACAGGGTTCCGGCGAGCAGTACTTC
J gene: TRBJ2-7
D gene: NA
V gene: TRBV12-5
clone size: NA